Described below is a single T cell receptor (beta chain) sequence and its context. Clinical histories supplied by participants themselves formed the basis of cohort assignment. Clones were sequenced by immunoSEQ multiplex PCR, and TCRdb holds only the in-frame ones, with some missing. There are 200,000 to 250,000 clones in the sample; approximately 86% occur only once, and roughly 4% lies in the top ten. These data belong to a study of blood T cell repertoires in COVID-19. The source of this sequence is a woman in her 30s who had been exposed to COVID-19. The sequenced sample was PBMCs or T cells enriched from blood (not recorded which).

The CDR3 sequence is CASSLGGLSTDTQYF. CDR3 coding DNA: TGTGCCAGCAGCTTAGGGGGACTCAGCACAGATACGCAGTATTTT. This chain connects TRBV7-3 to TRBJ2-3; the D gene is possibly TRBD2 (6 bases). The V gene lost 2 bases and the J gene lost 0 bases, with 9 bases spanning the gap. Germline V gives CDR1 SGHTA, CDR2 FQGTGA. The CDR3 spans 15 residues.